A selection of T cell receptor beta chains follows, all from one sample in a study of blood T cells in healthy people across ages. TCRdb re-derived calls from the 5' RACE reads in MiXCR, one entry per CDR3 protein. The data show roughly 2 million distinct CDR3 sequences, roughly 50% seen once. Material for sequencing was blood. Receptors originate from a middle-aged woman in good health. CDR3s include the opening cysteine and the closing phenylalanine or tryptophan. A D gene is named only where the DNA matches it firmly.

d_call: TRBD1; v_call: TRBV29-1; cdr3_aa: CSVGLWGTGNDEQYF
d_call: TRBD2; v_call: TRBV27; cdr3_aa: CASSPGTGTSGTDTQYF
d_call: TRBD2; v_call: TRBV7-2; cdr3_aa: CASNQRGAGETQYF
d_call: TRBD1; v_call: TRBV5-1; cdr3_aa: CASSVAQGASEQYF
d_call: -; v_call: TRBV20-1; cdr3_aa: CSARVPGTGIGNEQFF
d_call: -; v_call: TRBV20-1; cdr3_aa: CSAIPSGGGLSEQYF
d_call: -; v_call: TRBV7-2; cdr3_aa: CASSLVGDGGATQYF
d_call: -; v_call: TRBV7-2; cdr3_aa: CASSSQGRYQEIQYF
d_call: -; v_call: TRBV5-1; cdr3_aa: CASSLRTEISGANVLTF
d_call: TRBD2; v_call: TRBV5-1; cdr3_aa: CASTPSGGQYNEQFF
d_call: -; v_call: TRBV5-1; cdr3_aa: CASSPETDTQYF
d_call: -; v_call: TRBV27; cdr3_aa: CASSFQGSGTQYF
d_call: -; v_call: TRBV21-1; cdr3_aa: CASSNPQDSRNEQFF
d_call: TRBD2; v_call: TRBV7-2; cdr3_aa: CASSFRGGGYNEQFF
d_call: TRBD2; v_call: TRBV2; cdr3_aa: CASSDQYTSGVYNEQFF
d_call: TRBD2; v_call: TRBV20-1; cdr3_aa: CSARTSGAESYEQYF
d_call: -; v_call: TRBV24-1; cdr3_aa: CATSSRFTDTQYF
d_call: TRBD2; v_call: TRBV28; cdr3_aa: CASSQSAGLAIGELFF
d_call: TRBD1; v_call: TRBV7-2; cdr3_aa: CASSLRRGVPEAFF
d_call: TRBD2; v_call: TRBV5-1; cdr3_aa: CASSLDSGGAGDEQFF
d_call: -; v_call: TRBV6-5; cdr3_aa: CASTPGGSYEQYF
d_call: TRBD2; v_call: TRBV24-1; cdr3_aa: CATSPSGYGDERDSYEQYF
d_call: -; v_call: TRBV5-1; cdr3_aa: CASSLRADWSSYNSPLHF
d_call: -; v_call: TRBV5-1; cdr3_aa: CACSLARSARETQYF
d_call: TRBD1; v_call: TRBV12-3/TRBV12-4; cdr3_aa: CASSLEDRGSKETQYF
d_call: -; v_call: TRBV15; cdr3_aa: CASSTPGQTDTQYF
d_call: -; v_call: TRBV3-1; cdr3_aa: CASSTGVRSETQYF
d_call: -; v_call: TRBV29-1; cdr3_aa: CSVGVQALRETQYF
d_call: TRBD2; v_call: TRBV5-6; cdr3_aa: CASSRGLAGTNEQFF
d_call: -; v_call: TRBV7-2; cdr3_aa: CASSHRTGGTKNIQYF
d_call: -; v_call: TRBV7-3; cdr3_aa: CASSLTGSGPGANVLTF
d_call: TRBD2; v_call: TRBV12-3/TRBV12-4; cdr3_aa: CASSLASGNYNEQFF
d_call: -; v_call: TRBV28; cdr3_aa: CASTLSGTPAYGYTF
d_call: -; v_call: TRBV27; cdr3_aa: CASSRTGTPSVVDEQYF
d_call: TRBD2; v_call: TRBV6-2/TRBV6-3; cdr3_aa: CASRTRGGIDEQFF
d_call: TRBD1; v_call: TRBV6-5; cdr3_aa: CASSYRDRVEQFF
d_call: TRBD1; v_call: TRBV4-3; cdr3_aa: CASSQAVLWDRAYNEQFF
d_call: TRBD1; v_call: TRBV20-1; cdr3_aa: CSAPLKGAYGYTF
d_call: -; v_call: TRBV6-4; cdr3_aa: CASSYNGNQPQHF
d_call: -; v_call: TRBV7-2; cdr3_aa: CASSQKWGDEQFF
d_call: -; v_call: TRBV21-1; cdr3_aa: CASPFTVAKNIQYF
d_call: -; v_call: TRBV28; cdr3_aa: CANQGQGSSGANVLTF
d_call: TRBD1; v_call: TRBV3-1; cdr3_aa: CASSHLKGQTSYEQYF
d_call: -; v_call: TRBV9; cdr3_aa: CASSAQQGGGTEAFF
d_call: TRBD2; v_call: TRBV20-1; cdr3_aa: CSAKRTSGGPVAKNIQYF
d_call: -; v_call: TRBV7-2; cdr3_aa: CASSVTGNNSPLHF
d_call: TRBD2; v_call: TRBV4-3; cdr3_aa: CASSQEVAGGLSSYNEQFF
d_call: TRBD1; v_call: TRBV20-1; cdr3_aa: CSARIGQGQFANYGYTF
d_call: TRBD1; v_call: TRBV27; cdr3_aa: CASSVTGGSDYGYTF
d_call: -; v_call: TRBV20-1; cdr3_aa: CSARAKYTDTQYF
d_call: TRBD1; v_call: TRBV12-3/TRBV12-4; cdr3_aa: CASSQTGESNYGYTF
d_call: -; v_call: TRBV12-3/TRBV12-4; cdr3_aa: CASSTGTIRIYGYTF
d_call: -; v_call: TRBV27; cdr3_aa: CASSLSPQGINTGELFF
d_call: TRBD1; v_call: TRBV5-1; cdr3_aa: CASSSGQGAISGYTF
d_call: TRBD1; v_call: TRBV7-2; cdr3_aa: CASSREQGALGEQYF
d_call: -; v_call: TRBV12-3/TRBV12-4; cdr3_aa: CASSFGPWGEQYF
d_call: -; v_call: TRBV28; cdr3_aa: CASSSLDGYQETQYF